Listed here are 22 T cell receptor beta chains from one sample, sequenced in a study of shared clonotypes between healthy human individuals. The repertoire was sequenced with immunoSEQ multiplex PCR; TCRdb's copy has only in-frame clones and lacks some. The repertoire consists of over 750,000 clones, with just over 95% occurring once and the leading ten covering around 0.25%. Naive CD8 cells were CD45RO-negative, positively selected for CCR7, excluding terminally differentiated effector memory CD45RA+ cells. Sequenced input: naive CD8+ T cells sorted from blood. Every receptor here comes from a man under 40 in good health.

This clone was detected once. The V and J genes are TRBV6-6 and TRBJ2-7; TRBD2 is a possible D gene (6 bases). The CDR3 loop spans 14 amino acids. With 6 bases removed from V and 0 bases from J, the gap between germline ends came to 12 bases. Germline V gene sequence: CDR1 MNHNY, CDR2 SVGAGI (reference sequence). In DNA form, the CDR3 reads TGTGCCAGCAGGGGCGGGACCCTCTCCTACGAGCAGTACTTC. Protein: CASRGGTLSYEQYF.

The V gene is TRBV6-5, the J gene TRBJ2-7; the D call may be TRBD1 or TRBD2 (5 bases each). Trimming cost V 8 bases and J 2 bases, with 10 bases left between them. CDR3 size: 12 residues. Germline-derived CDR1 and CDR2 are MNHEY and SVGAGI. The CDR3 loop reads CASAQEAYEQYF. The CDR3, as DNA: TGTGCCAGCGCACAGGAGGCCTACGAGCAGTACTTC.

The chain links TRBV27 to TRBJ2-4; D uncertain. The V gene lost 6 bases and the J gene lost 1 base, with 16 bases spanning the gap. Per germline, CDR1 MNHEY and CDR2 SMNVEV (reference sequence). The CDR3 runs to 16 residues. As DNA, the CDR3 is TGTGCCAGCAGACGCGCAGGCGAGGTTGCCAAAAACATTCAGTACTTC. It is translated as CASRRAGEVAKNIQYF.

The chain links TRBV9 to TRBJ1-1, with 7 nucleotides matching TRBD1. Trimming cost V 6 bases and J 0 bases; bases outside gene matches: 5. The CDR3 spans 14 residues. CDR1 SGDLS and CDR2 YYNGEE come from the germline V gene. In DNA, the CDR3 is TGTGCCAGCACCAGGGACAGCCTGAACACTGAAGCTTTCTTT. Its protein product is CASTRDSLNTEAFF.

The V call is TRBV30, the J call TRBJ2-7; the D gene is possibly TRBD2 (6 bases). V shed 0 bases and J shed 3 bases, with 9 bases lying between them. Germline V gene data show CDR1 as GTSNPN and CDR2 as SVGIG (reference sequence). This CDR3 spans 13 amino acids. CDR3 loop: CAWSVLSGYEQYF. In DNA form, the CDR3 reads TGTGCCTGGAGTGTACTTAGCGGCTACGAGCAGTACTTC.

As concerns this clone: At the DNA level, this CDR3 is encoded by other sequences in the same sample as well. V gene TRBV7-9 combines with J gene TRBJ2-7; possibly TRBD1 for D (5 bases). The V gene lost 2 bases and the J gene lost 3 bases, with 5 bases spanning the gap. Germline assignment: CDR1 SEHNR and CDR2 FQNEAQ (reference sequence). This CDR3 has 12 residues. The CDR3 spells CASSLTGYEQYF. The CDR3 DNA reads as TGTGCCAGCAGCTTAACAGGCTACGAGCAGTACTTC. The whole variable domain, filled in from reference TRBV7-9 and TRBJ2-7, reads DTGVSQNPRHKITKRGQNVTFRCDPISEHNRLYWYRQTLGQGPEFLTYFQNEAQLEKSRLLSDRFSAERPKGSFSTLEIQRTEQGDSAMYLCASSLTGYEQYFGPGTRLTVT.

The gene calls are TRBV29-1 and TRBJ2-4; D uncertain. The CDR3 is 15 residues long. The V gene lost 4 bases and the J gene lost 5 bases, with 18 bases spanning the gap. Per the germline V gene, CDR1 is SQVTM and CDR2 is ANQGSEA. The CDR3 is CSVVFWSNSQNIQYF. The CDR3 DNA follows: TGCAGCGTTGTCTTCTGGAGCAATAGCCAAAACATTCAGTACTTC.

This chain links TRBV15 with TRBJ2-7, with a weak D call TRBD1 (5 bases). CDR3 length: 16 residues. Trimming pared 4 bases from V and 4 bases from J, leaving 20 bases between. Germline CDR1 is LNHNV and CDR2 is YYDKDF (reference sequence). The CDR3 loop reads CATSTPTGGTQYEQYF. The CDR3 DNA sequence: TGTGCCACCAGCACCCCAACAGGTGGTACACAATACGAGCAGTACTTC.

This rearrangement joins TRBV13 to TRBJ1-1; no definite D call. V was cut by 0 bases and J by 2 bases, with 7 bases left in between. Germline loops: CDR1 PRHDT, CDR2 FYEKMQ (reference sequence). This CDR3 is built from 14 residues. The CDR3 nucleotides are TGTGCCAGCAGCTTAGGGCTAGTTAACACTGAAGCTTTCTTT. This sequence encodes CASSLGLVNTEAFF.

The CDR3 nucleotides read TGTGCCACCAGCAGGTCTCGGGGGAGCGAGGATCTGAGGCAGTACTTC. This codes for CATSRSRGSEDLRQYF. The genes are TRBV15 and TRBJ2-7, with D possibly matching TRBD2 (6 bases). Per germline, CDR1 LNHNV and CDR2 YYDKDF (reference sequence). Trimming cost V 3 bases and J 9 bases, with 24 bases left between them. This CDR3 has 16 residues.

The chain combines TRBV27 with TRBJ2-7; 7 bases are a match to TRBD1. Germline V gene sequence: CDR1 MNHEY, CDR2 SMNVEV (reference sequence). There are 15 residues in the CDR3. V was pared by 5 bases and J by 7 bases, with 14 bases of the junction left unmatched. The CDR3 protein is CASSHWDSDGAEQYF. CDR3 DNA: TGTGCCAGCAGTCATTGGGACAGCGATGGGGCGGAGCAGTACTTC.

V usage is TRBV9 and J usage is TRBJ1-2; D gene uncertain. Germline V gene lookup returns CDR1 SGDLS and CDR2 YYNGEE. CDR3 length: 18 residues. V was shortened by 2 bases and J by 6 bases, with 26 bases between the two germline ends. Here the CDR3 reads CASSVGLVPNGEGHGYTF. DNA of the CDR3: TGTGCCAGCAGCGTGGGTTTAGTTCCTAACGGGGAAGGTCATGGCTACACCTTC.

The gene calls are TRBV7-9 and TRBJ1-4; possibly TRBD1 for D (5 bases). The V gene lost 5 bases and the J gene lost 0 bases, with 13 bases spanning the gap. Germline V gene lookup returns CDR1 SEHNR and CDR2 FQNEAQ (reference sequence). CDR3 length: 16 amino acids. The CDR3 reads CASSKGAVATNEKLFF. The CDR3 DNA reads TGTGCCAGCAGCAAAGGGGCGGTTGCAACTAATGAAAAACTGTTTTTT.

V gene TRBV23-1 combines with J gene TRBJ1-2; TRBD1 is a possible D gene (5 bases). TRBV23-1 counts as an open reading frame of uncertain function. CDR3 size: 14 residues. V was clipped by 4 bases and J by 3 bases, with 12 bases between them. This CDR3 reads CASSPSGAYYGYTF. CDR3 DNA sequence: TGCGCCAGCAGTCCGTCCGGGGCTTACTATGGCTACACCTTC.

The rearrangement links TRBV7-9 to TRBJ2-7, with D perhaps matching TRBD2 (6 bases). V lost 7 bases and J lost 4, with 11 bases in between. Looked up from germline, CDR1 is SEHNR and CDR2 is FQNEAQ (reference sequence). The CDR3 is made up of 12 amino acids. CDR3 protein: CASTSGGYEQYF. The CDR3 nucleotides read TGTGCCAGCACCAGTGGGGGGTACGAGCAGTACTTC.

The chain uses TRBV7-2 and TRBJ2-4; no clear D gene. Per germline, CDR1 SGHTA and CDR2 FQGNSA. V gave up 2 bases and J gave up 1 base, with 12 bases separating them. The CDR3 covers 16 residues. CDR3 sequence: CASSLNALPAKNIQYF. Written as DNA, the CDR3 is TGTGCCAGCAGCTTAAACGCGTTGCCTGCCAAAAACATTCAGTACTTC.

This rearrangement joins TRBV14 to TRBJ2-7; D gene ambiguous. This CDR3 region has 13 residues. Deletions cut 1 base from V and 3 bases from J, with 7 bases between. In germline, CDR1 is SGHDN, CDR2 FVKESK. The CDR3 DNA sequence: TGTGCCAGCAGCCAAGGACTGATCTACGAGCAGTACTTC. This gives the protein CASSQGLIYEQYF.

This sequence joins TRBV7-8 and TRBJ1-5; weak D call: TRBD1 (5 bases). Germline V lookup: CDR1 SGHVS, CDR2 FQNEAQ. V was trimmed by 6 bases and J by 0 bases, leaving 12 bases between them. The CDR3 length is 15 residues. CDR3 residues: CASRSSRDSNQPQHF. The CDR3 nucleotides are TGTGCCAGCAGATCCTCCAGGGATAGCAATCAGCCCCAGCATTTT.

DNA of the CDR3: TGCAGCGTCGCCCCACAGGGGGAGAATGAAAAACTGTTTTTT. The encoded protein is CSVAPQGENEKLFF. V usage is TRBV29-1 and J usage is TRBJ1-4; 8 nucleotides align to TRBD1. The CDR3 is 14 amino acids. Per the germline V gene, CDR1 is SQVTM and CDR2 is ANQGSEA. With 6 bases clipped from V and 5 bases from J, the junction kept 8 bases outside the gene matches.

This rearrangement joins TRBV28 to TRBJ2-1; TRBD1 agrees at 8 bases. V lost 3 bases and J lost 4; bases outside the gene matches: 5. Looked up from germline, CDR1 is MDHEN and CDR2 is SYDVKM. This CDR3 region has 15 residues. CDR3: CASSFEDRAYNEQFF. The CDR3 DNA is TGTGCCAGCAGTTTCGAGGACAGGGCATACAATGAGCAGTTCTTC. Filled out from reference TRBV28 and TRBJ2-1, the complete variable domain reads DVKVTQSSRYLVKRTGEKVFLECVQDMDHENMFWYRQDPGLGLRLIYFSYDVKMKEKGDIPEGYSVSREKKERFSLILESASTNQTSMYLCASSFEDRAYNEQFFGPGTRLTVL.

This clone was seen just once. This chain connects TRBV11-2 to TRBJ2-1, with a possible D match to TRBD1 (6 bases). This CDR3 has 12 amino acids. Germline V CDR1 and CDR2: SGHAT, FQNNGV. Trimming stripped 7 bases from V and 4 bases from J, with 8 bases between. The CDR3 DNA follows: TGTGCCAGCAACGACAGGTACAATGAGCAGTTCTTC. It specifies CASNDRYNEQFF.

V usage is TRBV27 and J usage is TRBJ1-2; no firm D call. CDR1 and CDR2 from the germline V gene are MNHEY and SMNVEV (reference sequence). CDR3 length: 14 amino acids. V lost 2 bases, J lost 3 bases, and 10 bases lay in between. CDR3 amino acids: CASSLGAGDYGYTF. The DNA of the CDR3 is TGTGCCAGCAGTTTAGGCGCAGGAGACTATGGCTACACCTTC.